There are a few counts of the clone carrying this TCR beta chain. In the authors' workflow: Reference gene primer amplification in the assay estimated nucleated cell counts. Some clones are missing from TCRdb's copy, which holds only in-frame ones; the method was immunoSEQ multiplex PCR. The V and J calls and clone size were taken over from that table, and D and trimming were inferred from the DNA. The data show fewer than 250,000 clones, roughly 90% seen once. V lost 8 bases to trimming and J lost 7 bases, with 11 bases between them. CDR3 length: 12 residues. The germline gives CDR1 KGHDR, CDR2 SFDVKD. This entry comes from a study of blood T cell repertoires in COVID-19. Study-wide context: There were acute and convalescent COVID-19 samples, and they came from the United States, Italy and Spain. From T cells, B-cell-depleted T cells, or PBMCs came the material, which was cDNA or gDNA.

The sample comprised peripheral blood. This TCR was recovered from a man between 70 and 80 years old with acute or convalescent COVID-19. V gene TRBV24-1 combines with J gene TRBJ2-1; D is undetermined. CDR3 region: CATTDSLNEQFF. The CDR3 region has the DNA TGTGCCACCACCGATAGCCTAAATGAGCAGTTCTTC.